This T cell receptor beta chain was documented in a study of T cell repertoires in cytomegalovirus infection. Study in general: HLA-B-restricted CMV epitopes that are well studied were used alongside recently identified HLA-C-restricted ones. Carrying CMV and the relevant HLA type showed in public TCR beta signatures. Study-wide results and caveats: CMV carriers with the relevant HLA were identified by cumulative public TCR beta family frequency. Within the response measured ex vivo, HLA-C-restricted CMV-specific TCR beta clonotypes were dominant.

Between the trimmed V and J ends, which lost 6 bases and 2 bases, there was a span of 12 bases. There are 13 residues in the CDR3. Germline CDR1 is SGHDT and CDR2 is YYEEEE. This clonotype was seen only a few times. Antigen: not known. Via MiXCR, TCRdb re-called the reads, giving one row per CDR3 protein. Of approximately 990,000 distinct CDR3 sequences listed, roughly 30% are singletons. This TCR derives from a human donor in good health (CMV status not recorded). Some clones in this sample may be carry-over from other donors' samples. The rearrangement joins TRBV5-6 to TRBJ2-7; D gene uncertain. The sequenced sample was cultured CD8+ T cells from PBMCs, obtained from culture after CMV antigen stimulation. The CDR3 DNA reads TGTGCCAGCACCAAGACACTCACCTACGAGCAGTACTTC. This translates into CASTKTLTYEQYF.